This is a list of T cell receptor beta chains from one sample in a study of blood T cells in healthy people across ages. TCRdb ran MiXCR on the 5' RACE reads and lists one entry per CDR3 protein. This table holds hundreds of thousands of distinct CDR3 sequences, about 30% found once. Sequenced: blood. The receptors were sampled from an elderly woman in good health. CDR3s include the opening cysteine and the closing phenylalanine or tryptophan. Fields, in order: D gene, J gene, V gene, CDR3 protein. A D gene is named only where the DNA matches it firmly.

D gene: -; J gene: TRBJ2-1; V gene: TRBV25-1; CDR3 protein: CASSEDSLLEQFF
D gene: -; J gene: TRBJ2-7; V gene: TRBV4-2; CDR3 protein: CASSFDRYEQYF
D gene: -; J gene: TRBJ2-6; V gene: TRBV9; CDR3 protein: CASSASGTTGANVLTF
D gene: -; J gene: TRBJ2-1; V gene: TRBV20-1; CDR3 protein: CSAHQIQGDSYNEQFF
D gene: TRBD2; J gene: -; V gene: TRBV5-1; CDR3 protein: CASMLAGGYEQYF
D gene: -; J gene: TRBJ2-1; V gene: TRBV5-6; CDR3 protein: CASSLRNEQFF
D gene: -; J gene: TRBJ1-5; V gene: TRBV20-1; CDR3 protein: CSARQTDQPQHF
D gene: TRBD1; J gene: TRBJ2-3; V gene: TRBV12-3/TRBV12-4; CDR3 protein: CASDRVSTDTQYF
D gene: -; J gene: TRBJ1-4; V gene: TRBV7-8; CDR3 protein: CASSLAAGTGPNEKLFF
D gene: -; J gene: TRBJ2-2; V gene: TRBV6-2/TRBV6-3; CDR3 protein: CASSFPSGTVNTGELFF
D gene: -; J gene: TRBJ1-5; V gene: TRBV18; CDR3 protein: CASSPPGGLSNQPQHF
D gene: -; J gene: TRBJ2-1; V gene: TRBV7-2; CDR3 protein: CASSDTGGHRGGQFF